This entry is about one TCR beta chain. The antigen it recognizes is unknown. A single base separates this from a much larger clone, so it may be a read error. From the cysteine up to the phenylalanine, the CDR3 has a length of 15 residues. Only the CDR3 part of the read is kept: 45 bases, read in frame from the first base. Taken from the germline V gene, the CDR1 and CDR2 loops are SGHNT and YENEEA. Trimming at the junction amounts to 5 bases on V and 3 bases on J, and the germline ends lie 15 bases apart. These data belong to a study of regulatory T cells in long-lasting Graves disease (dated by TCRdb to the early 2020s). For context, the study as a whole: Patients with newly diagnosed Graves' disease had been on antithyroid drugs for under 3 months. Peripheral blood TCR sequencing and RNA sequencing compared persistent Graves' disease patients with newly diagnosed Graves' disease patients. TCR sequencing covered roughly 13 persistent and around 20 newly diagnosed Graves' disease patients, some 33 samples in total. The study took place in China and was registered as a clinical trial.

The method behind the library was multiplex PCR. Sequencing relied on an Illumina HiSeq 4000. iRepertoire HTBI primers and Arm-PCR amplification of CDR3 regions were used to construct TCR beta libraries. Before sequencing, the PCR products underwent gel purification. The source study handled its data this way. Across samples, fewer than 70 TRBV and 12 to 15 TRBJ segments were identified and used for gene usage analysis of CDR3 amino acid clonotypes. COPE and FqMerger were used to merge the filtered high-quality paired reads into contigs. Contigs were aligned with BLAST to IMGT TRBV, TRBD and TRBJ reference genes, and CDR3 was defined per IMGT. Clonotypes above 0.1% frequency were classified as highly expanded clones. Shannon entropy was used to measure repertoire diversity, and the Gini coefficient was used to measure V-J evenness. Public clonotypes were defined as clonotypes shared by more than one individual. TCRdb's own reprocessing of the public reads used fastp at Q25 and MiXCR and kept productive beta chains. Rows merge per CDR3 protein into single entries with the most common DNA and genes. The V and J calls here are based on TCRdb, not the publication. Recorded for this sample are more than 450,000 distinct CDR3 sequences; about a sixth of them occurred a single time. The ten largest clones capture 9% to 15% of the sample.

Overall study results and their limits: TRBV28, TRBJ1-2 and TRBJ2-5 were preferentially used in persistent disease, while TRBV20-1 and TRBJ2-1 were favored in newly diagnosed disease. Only the TCR beta chain was sequenced and analyzed. The small sample size was acknowledged by the authors as a limitation that may reduce accuracy. Peripheral blood alone was examined, since thyroid tissue, which constituted the primary lesion, could not be accessed. Persistent Graves' disease patients showed lower TCR Shannon entropy and fewer highly expanded clones than newly diagnosed patients, suggesting clonal expansion. Persistent patients shared more public clonotypes among themselves (around 3,000) than newly diagnosed patients did (approximately 870).

What this sample's time point label stands for: newly diagnosed GD, antithyroid drugs for less than 3 months. For both TCR sequencing and RNA sequencing, RNA was extracted from PBMCs using TRIzol. The diagnosis of Graves' disease followed American Thyroid Association guidelines. The patients came from an endocrinology department in Xi'an, China. Each patient gave around 9.2 milliliters of peripheral blood, collected in an EDTA anticoagulant tube. Ficoll Paque Plus density gradient separation was used to isolate PBMCs, and no further T cell sorting was performed. An Agilent 2100 Bioanalyzer and agarose gel were used to check RNA quality, while a NanoDrop 2000 measured RNA concentration. These same records also appear under a second study, on T cells in Graves' hyperthyroidism and ophthalmopathy. Looking at the second paper: Stable Graves' hyperthyroidism was defined as the absence of progression to ophthalmopathy over 18 months of follow-up. Hyperthyroidism patients were newly diagnosed, with disease duration under 2 months, and aged 18 to 65 years. Exclusion was applied to patients with uncontrolled infections, other autoimmune diseases, pregnancy or lactation. Diagnoses relied on clinical symptoms, serum thyroxine and TRAb, thyroid ultrasound and orbital computed tomography. The first round of RT-PCR for the TCR CDR3 was performed with the HTBI primer set and the Qiagen OneStep RT-PCR kit. Most expanded thyroid clonotypes (frequency above 0.001) were also detected in blood, suggesting blood repertoires may reflect thyroid immune responses. A model built on a 13 V-J signature distinguished ophthalmopathy from stable hyperthyroidism, reaching around 87% sensitivity and 81% to 83% specificity in cross-validation and 80%/75% in testing. During validation, the model predicted progression to ophthalmopathy a median of roughly 7.1 months ahead of onset, with 70.59% sensitivity and 72% to 80% specificity. To identify distinguishing TCR V-J signatures, a discovery cohort of about 95 patients was used, comprising 43 with Graves' ophthalmopathy and about 59 with stable Graves' hyperthyroidism. An independent validation cohort of around 19 hyperthyroidism patients and about 16 patients who later progressed to ophthalmopathy tested prospective prediction of ophthalmopathy. The 90 or so discovery patients were randomly split 7:3 into training and test sets. In about six Graves' hyperthyroidism patients, the study also compared T-cell repertoires from thyroid tissue with T-cell repertoires from blood. After blood sampling, hyperthyroidism patients were treated with methimazole at a starting dose of 30 mg daily, and ophthalmopathy patients were treated with high-dose intravenous methylprednisolone. Libraries were constructed in a second round of multiplex PCR, after which size selection and purification were performed. Libraries were sequenced paired-end with 100 bp reads on an Illumina HiSeq2000. SOAPnuke was used to process the raw data, throwing out any read that contained adapters or uncalled bases, had a mean Phred below 15, or lacked an exact constant-primer or identifier match. COPE v1.2.5 was used to merge the high-quality paired reads, and each unique nucleotide sequence was defined as a clonotype. MiTCR v1.1 was used to align clonotypes to the IMGT TRBV, TRBD and TRBJ reference segments. The analysis included only V-J combinations with a frequency above 0.0001, which together covered approximately 99% of the repertoires. A TCS score was defined as the ratio of F50 (clonal expansion) to E x V (chaos), with BLOSUM62-based TCRdist applied between CDR3 peptides within each V-J. Welch's t-statistics and random forest reduced around 550 V-J features to roughly 13, which were used in a naive Bayes classifier (R e1071). Sample size was not statistically predetermined, and investigators were not blinded to group allocation. TCR Vbeta CDR3 sequencing of 120 to 150 peripheral blood samples (roughly 41 ophthalmopathy, approximately 80 hyperthyroidism and some 17 progressor patients) is reported in the paper.

Sequencing used peripheral blood mononuclear cells (PBMCs), obtained at new diagnosis, from a patient treated with antithyroid drugs. This TCR was sampled from a man in his forties with Graves disease. Donor details come from another sample of the same person, matched by shared clones. This sequence uses TRBV11-3 and TRBJ2-3; the best D guess is TRBD2, with 5 bases matching. CDR3 region: CASSVIVGETDTQYF. The DNA sequence is given as TGTGCCAGCAGCGTTATAGTGGGAGAGACAGATACGCAGTATTTT.